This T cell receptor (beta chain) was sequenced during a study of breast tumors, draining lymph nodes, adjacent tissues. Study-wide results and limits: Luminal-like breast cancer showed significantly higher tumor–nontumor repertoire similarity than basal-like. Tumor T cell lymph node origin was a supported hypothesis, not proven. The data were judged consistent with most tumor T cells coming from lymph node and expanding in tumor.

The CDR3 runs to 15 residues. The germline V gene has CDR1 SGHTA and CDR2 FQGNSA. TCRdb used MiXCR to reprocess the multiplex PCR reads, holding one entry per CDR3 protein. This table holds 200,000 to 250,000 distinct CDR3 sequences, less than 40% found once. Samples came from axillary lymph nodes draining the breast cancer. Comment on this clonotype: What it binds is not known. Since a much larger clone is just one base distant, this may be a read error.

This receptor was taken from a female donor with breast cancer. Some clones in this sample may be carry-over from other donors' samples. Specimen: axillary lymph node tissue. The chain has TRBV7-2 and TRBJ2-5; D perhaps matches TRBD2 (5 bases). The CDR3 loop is CASSVDPGSRETQHF. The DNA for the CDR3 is TGTGCCAGCAGCGTAGATCCGGGGAGTCGAGAGACCCAGCACTTC.